The clone carrying this TCR beta chain showed up just a few times. HTBI primers from iRepertoire and Arm-PCR of CDR3 regions yielded the TCR beta libraries. MiXCR, run by TCRdb on the multiplex PCR reads, gives a single entry per CDR3 protein. The sample carries roughly 350,000 distinct CDR3 sequences, approximately 15% recorded once. The germline gives CDR1 DFQATT, CDR2 SNEGSKA (reference sequence). This CDR3 spans 13 amino acids. V was cut by 6 bases and J by 8 bases, with 17 bases left in between. These data come from a study of regulatory T cells in long-lasting Graves disease. As to time point: newly diagnosed GD, antithyroid drugs for less than 3 months. From RNA extracted from PBMCs, the TCR library was made. The peripheral blood volume drawn was 7.5 to 9.5 milliliters, and it was collected into EDTA tubes. This sample also belongs to another study, concerning T cells in Graves' hyperthyroidism and ophthalmopathy. That work contributes: Graves' hyperthyroidism showing no ophthalmopathy progression within 18 months was considered stable.

The sequencing used peripheral blood mononuclear cells (PBMCs), collected at new diagnosis, from a patient treated with antithyroid drugs. The V gene is TRBV20-1, the J gene TRBJ1-5; a possible D gene is TRBD1 (5 bases). The TCR comes from a man aged 40-49 years with Graves disease. Written as DNA, the CDR3 is TGCAGTGCCCGGGATCCAGCGGGGGAGCCCCAGCATTTT. Translated, it gives CSARDPAGEPQHF.